This record looks at one T cell receptor beta chain sequence and its context. The entry originates in a study of cytomegalovirus exposure and HLA in healthy donors. Across the study: Around 80 million unique TCRs from HLA-typed donors were held in an early data release. Genetic ancestry analysis placed approximately 80% of the 400 or so donors that were genotyped in the Caucasian-associated cluster.

Vbeta (60) and Jbeta (13) primers were used in the PCR. Profiled with immunoSEQ multiplex PCR; TCRdb holds only in-frame clones, not every one. Of some 180,000 clones in the sample, roughly three quarters are singletons; the top ten hold about 3%. This CDR3 spans 17 amino acids. In germline, CDR1 is SEHNR, CDR2 FQNEAQ (reference sequence). Trimming took 3 bases from V and 5 from J, leaving 21 bases between them. The chain links TRBV7-9 to TRBJ2-3; D perhaps matches TRBD2 (5 bases). The source is a male donor in good health and CMV-seronegative. The sample was PBMCs. CDR3 bases: TGTGCCAGCAGCTTCGGTCAAGGACTTCTAAACGGAGATACGCAGTATTTT. It codes for CASSFGQGLLNGDTQYF.